The 13 T cell receptor beta chains below all came from one sample that was sequenced in a study of regulatory T cells in long-lasting Graves disease. Time point defined: persistent/refractory GD, antithyroid drugs over 5 years with positive TRAb. Extracted PBMC RNA gave rise to the TCR library. For TCR beta, libraries came from iRepertoire HTBI primers and Arm-PCR of CDR3 regions. TCRdb analysed the multiplex PCR reads with MiXCR anew, one entry per CDR3 protein. The sample contains around 460,000 distinct CDR3 sequences, roughly 23% of which appear only once. Sequenced material: peripheral blood mononuclear cells (PBMCs), taken when the disease was refractory, from a patient treated with antithyroid drugs. The receptors stem from a female donor with Graves disease.

The V call is TRBV2, the J call TRBJ2-1; D remains unclear. The CDR3 loop spans 13 amino acids. Trimming shortened V by 8 bases and J by 2 bases, and 10 bases separated the two germline ends. In germline, CDR1 is SNHLY, CDR2 FYNNEI. CDR3 sequence: CASEGRTYNEQFF. The CDR3 DNA reads as TGTGCCAGCGAAGGTAGGACCTACAATGAGCAGTTCTTC.

On this clonotype itself: A much more abundant neighbour one base away suggests this may be a read error. The chain uses TRBV11-3 and TRBJ2-2; D might be TRBD1 or TRBD2, each matching 5 bases. The CDR3 extends over 15 amino acids. The V end was cut by 3 bases, the J end by 5 bases, with 13 bases between. Germline-derived CDR1 and CDR2 are SGHNT and YENEEA. The CDR3 DNA follows: TGTGCCAGCAGCTTGGGACCAGCGGAGACCGGGGAGCTGTTTTTT. Its protein is CASSLGPAETGELFF.

This clonotype has more than one count but fewer than ten. The CDR3 is CASSLRGTLGYTF. The DNA of the CDR3 is TGTGCCAGCAGTTTAAGAGGGACTCTTGGCTACACCTTC. The chain combines TRBV28 with TRBJ1-2; a possible D gene is TRBD1 (5 bases). From germline, CDR1 is MDHEN and CDR2 SYDVKM. V lost 2 bases to trimming and J lost 7 bases, with 11 bases between them. The CDR3 has 13 amino acids.

As to this clonotype: This may come from a read error, since a much larger clone is one base off. V is TRBV24-1 and J is TRBJ2-5, with D possibly matching TRBD1 (6 bases). V was shortened by 2 bases and J by 7 bases, with 19 bases between the two germline ends. The germline V gene has CDR1 KGHDR and CDR2 SFDVKD. CDR3 length equals 16 residues. Here the CDR3 DNA reads TGTGCCACCAGTGATTCTACAGCACCAGGGGCAGGGACCCAGTACTTC. Its protein is CATSDSTAPGAGTQYF.

V usage is TRBV4-3 and J usage is TRBJ1-2, with TRBD1 matching over 7 bases. There are 15 residues in the CDR3. With V trimmed by 0 bases and J by 4 bases, 5 bases remained unmatched. Looked up from germline, CDR1 is LGHNA and CDR2 is YSLEER. CDR3 sequence (DNA): TGCGCCAGCAGCCAAGATCCGGGACAGCCCTATGGCTACACCTTC. Its protein is CASSQDPGQPYGYTF.

The table lists this clonotype with many counts. The chain couples TRBV28 to TRBJ2-5, with 7 bases lining up with TRBD2. The CDR3 loop spans 15 amino acids. J lost 2 bases, V lost 4 bases, and 7 bases had no gene match. The V gene's germline CDR1 is MDHEN and CDR2 SYDVKM. For the CDR3, the DNA is TGTGCCAGCAGTTCCTGGGAGGGCCGGCAAGAGACCCAGTACTTC. Its protein is CASSSWEGRQETQYF.

J is TRBJ1-1 and V is TRBV7-2, with 7 bases aligning to TRBD1. CDR3 length equals 15 residues. J was trimmed by 1 base and V by 1 base; bases with no gene match: 3. Germline V gene sequence: CDR1 SGHTA, CDR2 FQGNSA. CDR3 protein: CASSLEGAPNTEAFF. Written as DNA, the CDR3 is TGTGCCAGCAGCTTAGAGGGGGCCCCGAACACTGAAGCTTTCTTT.

This clonotype occurred many times. This chain connects TRBV6-1 to TRBJ2-7; possibly TRBD1 for D (6 bases). This CDR3 contains 15 residues. Deletions cut 5 bases from V and 2 bases from J, with 16 bases between. Germline CDR1 and CDR2: MNHNS and SASEGT. CDR3 bases: TGTGCCAGCAGTCGTACAGGGTTGTTCGCCTACGAGCAGTACTTC. Translation: CASSRTGLFAYEQYF.

This clonotype was seen a few times. J is TRBJ2-2 and V is TRBV20-1, with D tentatively TRBD2 (6 bases). Trimming removed 0 bases from V and 4 bases from J, with 12 bases in between. This CDR3 has 15 amino acids. The germline V gene has CDR1 DFQATT and CDR2 SNEGSKA (reference sequence). The CDR3 coding sequence is TGCAGTGCTAGAGATGATCTAGCGTCCACCGGGGAGCTGTTTTTT. It specifies CSARDDLASTGELFF.

The rearrangement links TRBV7-2 to TRBJ2-2; TRBD2 matches 9 bases. Germline V gene data show CDR1 as SGHTA and CDR2 as FQGNSA. V lost 1 base, J lost 10 bases, and 1 base stayed unmatched. The CDR3 runs 13 residues. Written as DNA, the CDR3 is TGTGCCAGCAGCTTAGAGCGGGGGGAGGAGCTGTTTTTT. It yields the protein CASSLERGEELFF.

The table lists this clonotype with many counts. V is TRBV20-1 and J is TRBJ1-1; no clear D gene. The V gene lost 5 bases and the J gene lost 1 base, with 8 bases spanning the gap. Per the germline V gene, CDR1 is DFQATT and CDR2 is SNEGSKA (reference sequence). The CDR3 is 12 residues long. DNA for the CDR3: TGCAGTGCTGTTGACGCGAACACTGAAGCTTTCTTT. Its translation is CSAVDANTEAFF.

This chain connects TRBV25-1 to TRBJ2-4; D is possibly TRBD1 or TRBD2 (6 bases each). The germline CDR1 and CDR2 sequences are MGHDK and SYGVNS. Trimming cost V 7 bases and J 8 bases, with 15 bases left between them. The CDR3 spans 13 residues. The CDR3 loop is CASKGERADIQYF. CDR3 coding DNA: TGTGCCAGCAAGGGGGAGCGGGCAGACATTCAGTACTTC.

This clonotype was seen ten or more times. The V and J genes are TRBV28 and TRBJ1-5, with D unclear. The CDR3 is made up of 17 amino acids. From germline, CDR1 is MDHEN and CDR2 SYDVKM. With 6 bases removed from V and 4 bases from J, the gap between germline ends came to 22 bases. CDR3 protein: CASSLLRLALRNQPQHF. The CDR3 DNA reads as TGTGCCAGCAGCCTTCTCCGATTGGCCCTGAGGAATCAGCCCCAGCATTTT.